This T cell receptor beta chain was captured in a study of T-cell memory formation after mild COVID-19. The CDR3 totals 15 residues. Unmatched junction bases numbered 3, after V lost 5 bases and J lost 1 base. Germline V gene sequence: CDR1 LNHNV, CDR2 YYDKDF (reference sequence). One entry per CDR3 protein, called by TCRdb with MiXCR from the 5' RACE reads. The top ten hold 3.5% to 4% of the sample, which has approximately 260,000 distinct CDR3 sequences, roughly 15% seen once. The clonotype originates from a man between 18 and 35 years old who had mild COVID-19 (a few samples of this study predate the infection). Cell type and time point are not known. V is TRBV15 and J is TRBJ2-5; 11 bases match TRBD2. Sequenced material: PBMCs or a T cell subset sorted from them (not recorded which). The CDR3 DNA reads as TGTGCCACCAGCGGAGGACTAGCGGGCCAAGAGACCCAGTACTTC. Protein product: CATSGGLAGQETQYF.